The 2 T cell receptor beta chains in this list originate from one sample, sequenced in a study of T cell changes during pregnancy in multiple sclerosis. Some clones are missing from TCRdb's copy, which holds only in-frame ones; the method was immunoSEQ multiplex PCR. The sample has about 70,000 clones, less than 95% seen once. The material sequenced was peripheral blood, taken in the third trimester of pregnancy. Receptors were obtained from a female donor with multiple sclerosis, enrolled in a pregnancy study.

CDR3 coding DNA: TGCGCCAGCAGTGGAGCAGGGAAAGAGACCCAGTACTTC. Encoded protein: CASSGAGKETQYF. The genes are TRBV5-1 and TRBJ2-5, with D tentatively TRBD1 (5 bases). CDR1 is SGHRS and CDR2 is YFSETQ in the germline V gene. The CDR3 has 13 amino acids. V lost 5 bases to trimming and J lost 3 bases, with 11 bases between them.

V and J are TRBV7-3 and TRBJ2-3; TRBD2 matches 8 bases. The J segment lost 5 bases and the V segment lost 2 bases, leaving 0 bases of the junction unmatched. CDR3 length: 13 residues. Germline CDR1 is SGHTA and CDR2 is FQGTGA. The CDR3: CASSLGTRDTQYF. The CDR3, as DNA: TGTGCCAGCAGCTTAGGGACTAGAGATACGCAGTATTTT.